The source of this T cell receptor (beta chain) is a study of spatial heterogeneity in lung cancer. The presence of a unique molecular identifier marked each TCR cDNA molecule. In TCRdb, the 5' RACE reads were re-called with MiXCR into one record per CDR3 protein. Of 20,000 to 25,000 distinct CDR3 sequences in the sample, approximately 4.4% were seen once. This clonotype has ten or more counts. What it binds is unknown. Time point specified: sample taken at primary tumor resection. The study sequenced unsorted whole RNA from tumor, nontumor lung or frozen PBMC. The approximately 79 donors had untreated early-stage non-small cell lung cancer. Study observations and caveats: In blood, ubiquitous expanded tumor TCRs appeared more at resection than follow-up.

The CDR3 extends over 20 amino acids. From germline, CDR1 is LGHNA and CDR2 YSLEER. The V gene lost 0 bases and the J gene lost 2 bases, with 25 bases spanning the gap. The V gene is TRBV4-3, the J gene TRBJ2-5; possibly TRBD1 or TRBD2 for D (5 bases each). Sequencing used PBMCs, obtained at surgery. The receptor was isolated from a male donor with early-stage non-small cell lung cancer. The CDR3 here is CASSQEGLAGTSNLQETQYF. In DNA form, the CDR3 reads TGCGCCAGCAGCCAAGAGGGGCTAGCAGGAACGAGTAATCTTCAAGAGACCCAGTACTTC.